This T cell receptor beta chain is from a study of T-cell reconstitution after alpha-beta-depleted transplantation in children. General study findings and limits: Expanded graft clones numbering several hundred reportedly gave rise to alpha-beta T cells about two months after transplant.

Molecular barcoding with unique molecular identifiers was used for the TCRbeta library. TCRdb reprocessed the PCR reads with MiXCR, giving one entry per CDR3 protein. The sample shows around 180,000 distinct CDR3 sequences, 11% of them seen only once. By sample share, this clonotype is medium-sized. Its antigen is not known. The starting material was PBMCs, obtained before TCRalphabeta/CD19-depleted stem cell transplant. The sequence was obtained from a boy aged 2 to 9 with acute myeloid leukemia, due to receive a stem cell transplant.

CDR3 sequence (DNA): TGCAGTGCCGACGGGGACTCCTACGAGCAGTACTTC. Amino acid sequence: CSADGDSYEQYF. The chain links TRBV20-1 to TRBJ2-7; TRBD2 might be the D (5 bases). The CDR3 is made up of 12 amino acids. Germline CDR1 is DFQATT and CDR2 is SNEGSKA (reference sequence). Trimming pared 6 bases from V and 0 bases from J, leaving 9 bases between.